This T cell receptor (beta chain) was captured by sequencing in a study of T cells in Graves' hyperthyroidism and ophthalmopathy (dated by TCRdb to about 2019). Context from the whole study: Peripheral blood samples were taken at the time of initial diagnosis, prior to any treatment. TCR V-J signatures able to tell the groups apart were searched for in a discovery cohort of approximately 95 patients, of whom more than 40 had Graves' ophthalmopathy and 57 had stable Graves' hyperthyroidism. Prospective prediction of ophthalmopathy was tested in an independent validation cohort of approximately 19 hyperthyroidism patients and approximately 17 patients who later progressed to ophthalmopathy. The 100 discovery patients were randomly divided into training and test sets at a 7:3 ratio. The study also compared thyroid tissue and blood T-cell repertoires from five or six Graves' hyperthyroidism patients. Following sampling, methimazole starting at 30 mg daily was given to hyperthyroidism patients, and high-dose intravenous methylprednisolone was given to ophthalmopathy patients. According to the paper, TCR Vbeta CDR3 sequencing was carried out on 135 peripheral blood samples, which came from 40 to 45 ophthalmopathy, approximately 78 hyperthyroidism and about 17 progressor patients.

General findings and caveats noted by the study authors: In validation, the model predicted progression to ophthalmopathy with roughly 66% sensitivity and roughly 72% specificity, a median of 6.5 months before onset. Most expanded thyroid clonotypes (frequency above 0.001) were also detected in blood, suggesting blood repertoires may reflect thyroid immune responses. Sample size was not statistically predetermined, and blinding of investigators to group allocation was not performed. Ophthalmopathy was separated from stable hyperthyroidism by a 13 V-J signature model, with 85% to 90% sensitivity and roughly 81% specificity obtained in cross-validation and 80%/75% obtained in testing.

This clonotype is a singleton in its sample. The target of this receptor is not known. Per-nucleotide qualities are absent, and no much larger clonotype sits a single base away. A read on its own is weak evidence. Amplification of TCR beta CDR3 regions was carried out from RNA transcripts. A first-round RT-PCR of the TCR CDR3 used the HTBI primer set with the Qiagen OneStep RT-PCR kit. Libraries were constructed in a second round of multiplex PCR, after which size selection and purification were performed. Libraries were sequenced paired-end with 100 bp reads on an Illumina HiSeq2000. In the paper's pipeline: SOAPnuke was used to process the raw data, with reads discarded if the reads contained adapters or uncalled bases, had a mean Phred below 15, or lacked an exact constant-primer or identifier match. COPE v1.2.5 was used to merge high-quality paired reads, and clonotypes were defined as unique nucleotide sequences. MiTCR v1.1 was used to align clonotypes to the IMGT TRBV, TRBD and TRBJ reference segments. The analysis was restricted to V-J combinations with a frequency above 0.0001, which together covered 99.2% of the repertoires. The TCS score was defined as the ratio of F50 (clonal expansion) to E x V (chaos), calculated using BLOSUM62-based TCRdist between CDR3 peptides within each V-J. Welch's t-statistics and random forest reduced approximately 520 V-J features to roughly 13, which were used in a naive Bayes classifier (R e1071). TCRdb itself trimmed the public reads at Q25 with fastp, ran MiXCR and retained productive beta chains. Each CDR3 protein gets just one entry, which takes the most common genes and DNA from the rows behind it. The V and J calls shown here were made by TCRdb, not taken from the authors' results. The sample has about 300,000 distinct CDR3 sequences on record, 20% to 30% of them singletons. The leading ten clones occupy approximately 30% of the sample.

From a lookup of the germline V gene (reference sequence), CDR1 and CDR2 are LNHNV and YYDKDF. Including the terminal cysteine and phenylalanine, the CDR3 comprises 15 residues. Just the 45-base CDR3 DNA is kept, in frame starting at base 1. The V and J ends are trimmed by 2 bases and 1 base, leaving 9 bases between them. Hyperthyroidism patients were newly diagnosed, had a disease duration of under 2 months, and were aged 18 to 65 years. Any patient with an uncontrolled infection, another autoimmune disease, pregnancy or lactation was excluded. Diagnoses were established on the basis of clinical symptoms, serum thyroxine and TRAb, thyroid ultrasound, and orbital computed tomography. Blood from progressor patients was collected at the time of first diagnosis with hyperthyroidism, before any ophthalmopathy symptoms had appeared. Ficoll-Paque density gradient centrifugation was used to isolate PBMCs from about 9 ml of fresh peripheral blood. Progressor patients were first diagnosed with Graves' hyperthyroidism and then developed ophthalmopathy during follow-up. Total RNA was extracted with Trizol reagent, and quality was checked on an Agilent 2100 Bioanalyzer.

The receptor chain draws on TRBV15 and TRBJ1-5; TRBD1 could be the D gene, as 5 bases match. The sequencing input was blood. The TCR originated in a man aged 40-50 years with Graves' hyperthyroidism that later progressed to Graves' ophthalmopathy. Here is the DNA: TGTGCCACCAGCAGAATTCAGGGAAGCAATCAGCCCCAGCATTTT. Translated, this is CATSRIQGSNQPQHF.